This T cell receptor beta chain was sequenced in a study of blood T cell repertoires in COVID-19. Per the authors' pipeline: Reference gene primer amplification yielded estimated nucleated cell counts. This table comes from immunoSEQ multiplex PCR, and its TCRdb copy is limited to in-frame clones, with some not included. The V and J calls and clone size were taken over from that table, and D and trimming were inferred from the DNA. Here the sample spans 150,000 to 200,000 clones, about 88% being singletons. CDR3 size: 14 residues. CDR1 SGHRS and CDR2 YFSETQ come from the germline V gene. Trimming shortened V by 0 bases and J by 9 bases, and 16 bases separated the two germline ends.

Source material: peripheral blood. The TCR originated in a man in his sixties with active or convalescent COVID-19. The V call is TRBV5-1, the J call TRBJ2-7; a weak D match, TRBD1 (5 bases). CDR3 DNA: TGCGCCAGCAGCTTGGATGGGGCTGCTACGGGGCAGTACTTC. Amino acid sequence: CASSLDGAATGQYF.